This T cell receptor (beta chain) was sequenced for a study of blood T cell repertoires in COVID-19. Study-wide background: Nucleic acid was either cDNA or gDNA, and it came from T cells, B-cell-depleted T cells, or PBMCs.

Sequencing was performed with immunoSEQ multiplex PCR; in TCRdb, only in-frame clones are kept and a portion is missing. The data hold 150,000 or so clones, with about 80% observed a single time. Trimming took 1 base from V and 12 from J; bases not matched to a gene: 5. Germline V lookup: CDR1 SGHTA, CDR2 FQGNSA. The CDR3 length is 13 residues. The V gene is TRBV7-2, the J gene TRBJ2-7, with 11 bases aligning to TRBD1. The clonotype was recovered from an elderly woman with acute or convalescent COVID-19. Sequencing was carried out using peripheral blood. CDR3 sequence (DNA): TGTGCCAGCAGCTTAGTACAGGACAGGGGGCTGTACTTC. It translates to CASSLVQDRGLYF. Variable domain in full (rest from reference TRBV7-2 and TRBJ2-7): GAGVSQSPSNKVTEKGKDVELRCDPISGHTALYWYRQSLGQGLEFLIYFQGNSAPDKSGLPSDRFSAERTGGSVSTLTIQRTQQEDSAVYLCASSLVQDRGLYFGPGTRLTVT.